Sequencing of this T cell receptor beta chain was carried out in a study of patients and donors after allogeneic stem cell transplantation. CDR3 length: 14 amino acids. With 1 base clipped from V and 6 bases from J, the junction kept 3 bases outside the gene matches. TCRdb reprocessed the RT-PCR reads via MiXCR and lists one record per CDR3 protein. The data hold around 160,000 distinct CDR3 sequences, with about 29% observed a single time. The receptor comes from a human donor who was either an allogeneic HSCT recipient or a stem cell or donor lymphocyte infusion donor (not recorded which). It is not recorded whose cells these are; they may come from a transplant donor. The sample consisted of blood, either unsorted or a sorted T cell fraction (not recorded which). The V call is TRBV12-3 or TRBV12-4, the J call TRBJ1-5; 7 bases map to TRBD1. CDR3 sequence: CASSLGQGIQPQHF. The DNA of the CDR3 is TGTGCCAGCAGTTTAGGACAGGGAATTCAGCCCCAGCATTTT.